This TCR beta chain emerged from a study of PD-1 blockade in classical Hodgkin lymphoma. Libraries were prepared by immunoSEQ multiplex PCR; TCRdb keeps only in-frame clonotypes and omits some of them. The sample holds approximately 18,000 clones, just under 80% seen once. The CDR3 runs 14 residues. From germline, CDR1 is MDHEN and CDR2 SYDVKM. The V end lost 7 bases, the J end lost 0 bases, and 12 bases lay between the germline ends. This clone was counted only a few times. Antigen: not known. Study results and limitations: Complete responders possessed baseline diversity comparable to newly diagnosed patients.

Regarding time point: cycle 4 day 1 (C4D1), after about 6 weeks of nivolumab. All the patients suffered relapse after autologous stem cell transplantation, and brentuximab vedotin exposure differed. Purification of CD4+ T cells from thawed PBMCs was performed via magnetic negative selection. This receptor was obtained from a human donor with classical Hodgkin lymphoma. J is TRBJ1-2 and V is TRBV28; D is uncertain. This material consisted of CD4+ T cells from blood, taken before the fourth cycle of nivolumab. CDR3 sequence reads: CASKEEDSNYGYTF. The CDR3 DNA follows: TGTGCCAGCAAAGAAGAGGACTCTAACTATGGCTACACCTTC.